The clone carrying this TCR beta chain has only one observation. This record comes from a study of blood T cell repertoires in COVID-19. For the study at large: COVID-19 samples, acute and convalescent, were from the United States, Italy and Spain. Sample material is recorded as cDNA or gDNA derived from T cells, B-cell-depleted T cells, or PBMCs.

This CDR3 is 22 amino acids long. In the authors' workflow: Estimated nucleated cell counts came from reference gene primer amplification. Produced via immunoSEQ multiplex PCR; TCRdb's table is partial and in-frame only. The V and J calls and clone size were taken over from that table, and D and trimming were inferred from the DNA. The table lists over 50,000 clones, 75% to 95% of them singletons, with more than 5.5% in the top ten. The sequence derives from a man aged 50 to 59 with active COVID-19. The chain is built from TRBV21-1 and TRBJ1-3; the D call of TRBD1 is as the table states it, not checked on the DNA. TRBV21-1 is an annotated pseudogene. Material for sequencing was peripheral blood. CDR3 protein: CASSKKASGTGTTIFSGNTIYF. CDR3 nucleotide sequence: TGTGCCAGCAGCAAAAAGGCCTCCGGGACAGGCACCACTATATTCTCTGGAAACACCATATATTTT.